Presented here are 11 T cell receptor beta chains from one specimen sequenced in a study of T cells after yellow fever vaccination. TCRdb itself ran the 5' RACE reads through MiXCR, one entry per CDR3 protein. The sample records just under 600,000 distinct CDR3 sequences, roughly 13% being singletons. The source material was PBMCs, sampled on the day of the yellow fever booster vaccination. The receptors stem from a man between 25 and 39 years old who received the YFV17D yellow fever vaccine.

This clonotype was detected only a few times. The genes are TRBV25-1 and TRBJ1-5, with 7 bases identical to TRBD1. The V segment lost 6 bases and the J segment 7 bases; nucleotides outside the gene matches: 3. The length of the CDR3 is 12 residues. Looked up from germline, CDR1 is MGHDK and CDR2 is SYGVNS. CDR3 nucleotide sequence: TGTGCCAGCAGAGGGGGCGGCCAGCCCCAGCATTTT. Translation: CASRGGGQPQHF.

The gene calls are TRBV10-3 and TRBJ2-3; D not certain. The germline CDR1 and CDR2 sequences are ENHRY and SYGVKD. V was shortened by 8 bases and J by 5 bases, with 11 bases between the two germline ends. The length of the CDR3 is 12 residues. The CDR3 DNA is TGTGCCATCGGGGATTTAGAAGATACGCAGTATTTT. Its translation: CAIGDLEDTQYF.

This clonotype appeared a few times. This chain links TRBV12-3 or TRBV12-4 with TRBJ1-5; D is undetermined. This CDR3 region has 14 residues. V was trimmed by 3 bases and J by 2 bases, leaving 8 bases between them. CDR3 DNA: TGTGCCAGCAGTTTGTATACAGGCAATCAGCCCCAGCATTTT. Protein: CASSLYTGNQPQHF.

Written as DNA, the CDR3 is TGTGCCAGCAGCTTTTTGGTCAAGTACCAAGAGACCCAGTACTTC. Translated, it gives CASSFLVKYQETQYF. This chain joins TRBV7-6 and TRBJ2-5; the D is unclear. CDR3 size: 15 residues. V shed 3 bases and J shed 0 bases, with 11 bases lying between them. CDR1 is SGHVS and CDR2 is FNYEAQ in the germline V gene.

This clonotype has more than one count but fewer than ten. The rearrangement joins TRBV19 to TRBJ1-5; no clear D. V was clipped by 4 bases and J by 1 base, with 8 bases between them. The CDR3 totals 14 residues. Germline V gene sequence: CDR1 LNHDA, CDR2 SQIVND (reference sequence). The CDR3 reads CASSSLGSNQPQHF. CDR3 coding DNA: TGTGCCAGTAGTAGCCTCGGGAGCAATCAGCCCCAGCATTTT.

This clonotype was seen more than once but under ten times. The rearrangement links TRBV6-1 to TRBJ2-7, with a tentative D call TRBD2 (6 bases). V shed 8 bases and J shed 3 bases, with 17 bases lying between them. The germline V gene has CDR1 MNHNS and CDR2 SASEGT. The CDR3 covers 14 residues. In nucleotides, the CDR3 is TGTGCCAGCTTGAGGGAGGATTCGGGCTACGAGCAGTACTTC. Its translation: CASLREDSGYEQYF.

This rearrangement joins TRBV20-1 to TRBJ2-3, with D tentatively TRBD1 (6 bases). This CDR3 is built from 13 residues. The ends were cut back, 6 bases at V and 2 bases at J, with 12 bases in the middle. Germline loops: CDR1 DFQATT, CDR2 SNEGSKA (reference sequence). The CDR3 DNA reads TGCAGTGCCCAAAGGGGGAACACAGATACGCAGTATTTT. This sequence encodes CSAQRGNTDTQYF.

This clonotype came up a few times. J is TRBJ2-3 and V is TRBV7-9; possibly TRBD1 for D (6 bases). V lost 5 bases and J lost 6, with 15 bases in between. Germline V gene sequence: CDR1 SEHNR, CDR2 FQNEAQ (reference sequence). The CDR3 is 14 residues long. As DNA, the CDR3 is TGTGCCAGCAGCCCACAGGGCCTAAGGGATACGCAGTATTTT. Translation gives CASSPQGLRDTQYF.

This clonotype occurred a few times. This CDR3 is CASSTGQRDNEQFF. As DNA, the CDR3 is TGCGCCAGCAGCACGGGACAGCGCGACAATGAGCAGTTCTTC. The chain couples TRBV5-1 to TRBJ2-1; 7 bases align to TRBD1. The CDR3 is 14 amino acids. With 4 bases clipped from V and 5 bases from J, the junction kept 6 bases outside the gene matches. Looked up from germline, CDR1 is SGHRS and CDR2 is YFSETQ.

V usage is TRBV24-1 and J usage is TRBJ2-7; D is uncertain. There are 11 residues in the CDR3. The germline gives CDR1 KGHDR, CDR2 SFDVKD. V lost 2 bases, J lost 2 bases, and 0 bases lay in between. For the CDR3, the DNA is TGTGCCACCAGTGATTCCTACGAGCAGTACTTC. Encoded protein: CATSDSYEQYF.

This chain connects TRBV7-2 to TRBJ2-1; no firm D call. CDR1 is SGHTA and CDR2 is FQGNSA in the germline V gene. Between the trimmed V and J ends, which lost 4 bases and 4 bases, there was a span of 14 bases. The CDR3 sequence is 15 residues long. The CDR3 protein is CASSSNPTDYNEQFF. The CDR3 DNA reads as TGTGCCAGCAGCTCCAACCCGACGGATTACAATGAGCAGTTCTTC.